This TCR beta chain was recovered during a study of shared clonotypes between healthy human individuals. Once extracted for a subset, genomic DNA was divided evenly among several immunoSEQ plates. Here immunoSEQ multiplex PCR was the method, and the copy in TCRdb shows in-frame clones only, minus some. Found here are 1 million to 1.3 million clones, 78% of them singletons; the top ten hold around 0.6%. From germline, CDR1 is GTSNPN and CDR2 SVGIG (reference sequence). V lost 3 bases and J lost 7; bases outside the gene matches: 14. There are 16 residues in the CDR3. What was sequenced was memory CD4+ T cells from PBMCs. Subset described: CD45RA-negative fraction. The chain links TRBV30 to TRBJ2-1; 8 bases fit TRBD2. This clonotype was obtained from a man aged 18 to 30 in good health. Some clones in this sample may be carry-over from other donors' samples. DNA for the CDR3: TGTGCCTGGAGGTTAGGCGGGAGGTCAGGGAGGAATGAGCAGTTCTTC. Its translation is CAWRLGGRSGRNEQFF.